This T cell receptor beta chain was sequenced in a study of CD8 T cells in Susac syndrome. Notes on this clonotype: A read error may account for a junction end that differs from germline.

RNA, at roughly 0.45 to 1 ug, was reverse transcribed with random hexamers. Each CDR3 protein is one row after TCRdb ran MiXCR on the immunoSEQ multiplex PCR reads. The sample includes under 85,000 distinct CDR3 sequences, over 85% of them seen just once. CDR3 length: 19 amino acids. Per the germline V gene, CDR1 is SEHNR and CDR2 is FQNEAQ (reference sequence). The TCR originated in a human donor with multiple sclerosis. What was sequenced was CD8+ T cells from PBMCs. V usage is TRBV7-9 and J usage is TRBJ1-5; 8 positions agree with TRBD1. CDR3 bases: TGTGCCAGCAGCGCATCAGAGGGGATGCAGGGGGCGAGCAGTCAGCCCCAGCATTTT. This encodes CASSASEGMQGASSQPQHF.